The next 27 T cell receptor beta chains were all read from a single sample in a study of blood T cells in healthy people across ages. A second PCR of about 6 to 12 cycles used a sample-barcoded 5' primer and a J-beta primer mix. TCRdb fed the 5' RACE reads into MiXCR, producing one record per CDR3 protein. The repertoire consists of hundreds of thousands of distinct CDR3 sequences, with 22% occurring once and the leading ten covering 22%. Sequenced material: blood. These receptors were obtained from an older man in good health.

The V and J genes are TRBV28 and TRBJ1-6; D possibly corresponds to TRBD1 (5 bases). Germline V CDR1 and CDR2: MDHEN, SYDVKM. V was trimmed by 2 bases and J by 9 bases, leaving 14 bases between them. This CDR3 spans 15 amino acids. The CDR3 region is CASSLEQALRSPLHF. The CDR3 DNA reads TGTGCCAGCAGTTTAGAACAGGCGTTGCGTTCACCCCTCCACTTT.

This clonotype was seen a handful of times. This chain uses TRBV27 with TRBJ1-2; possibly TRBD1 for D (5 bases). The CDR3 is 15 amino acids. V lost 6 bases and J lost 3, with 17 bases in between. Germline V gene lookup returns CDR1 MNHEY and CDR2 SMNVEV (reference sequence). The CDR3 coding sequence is TGTGCCAGCAGCCCTCTTGGGGGTGGAGACTATGGCTACACCTTC. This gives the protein CASSPLGGGDYGYTF.

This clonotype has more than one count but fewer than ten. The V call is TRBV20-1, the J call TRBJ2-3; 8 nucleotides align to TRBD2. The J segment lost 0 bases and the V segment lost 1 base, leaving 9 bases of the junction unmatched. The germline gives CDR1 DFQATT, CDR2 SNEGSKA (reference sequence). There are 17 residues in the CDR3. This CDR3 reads CSARGAFAGGSTDTQYF. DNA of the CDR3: TGCAGTGCTAGAGGGGCTTTCGCGGGGGGAAGCACAGATACGCAGTATTTT.

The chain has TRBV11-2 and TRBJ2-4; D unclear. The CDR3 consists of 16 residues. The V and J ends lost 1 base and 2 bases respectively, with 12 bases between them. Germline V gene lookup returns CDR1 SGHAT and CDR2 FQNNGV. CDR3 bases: TGTGCCAGCAGCTTAGTAGGCGGAACGACCAAAAACATTCAGTACTTC. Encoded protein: CASSLVGGTTKNIQYF.

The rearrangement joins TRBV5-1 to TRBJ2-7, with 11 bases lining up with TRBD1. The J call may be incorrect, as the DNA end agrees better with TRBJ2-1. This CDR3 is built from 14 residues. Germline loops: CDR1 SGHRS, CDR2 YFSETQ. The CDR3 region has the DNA TGCGCCAGCAGGGGGACAGGGGGTCCCAATGAGCAGTTCTTC. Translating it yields CASRGTGGPNEQFF.

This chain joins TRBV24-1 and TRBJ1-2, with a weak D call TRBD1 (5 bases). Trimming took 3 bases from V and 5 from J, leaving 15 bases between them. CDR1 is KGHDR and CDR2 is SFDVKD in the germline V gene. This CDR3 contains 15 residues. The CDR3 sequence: CATSDQAGTAYGYTF. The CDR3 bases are TGTGCCACCAGTGATCAAGCCGGGACCGCTTATGGCTACACCTTC.

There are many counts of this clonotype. The CDR3 nucleotides are TGTGCCAGCAGCCAGATTCAGGGTAACTATGGCTACACCTTC. Translation: CASSQIQGNYGYTF. This chain links TRBV3-1 with TRBJ1-2; possibly TRBD1 for D (5 bases). V was cut by 3 bases and J by 1 base, with 9 bases left in between. Germline V gives CDR1 LGHDT, CDR2 YNNKEL (reference sequence). The CDR3 spans 14 residues.

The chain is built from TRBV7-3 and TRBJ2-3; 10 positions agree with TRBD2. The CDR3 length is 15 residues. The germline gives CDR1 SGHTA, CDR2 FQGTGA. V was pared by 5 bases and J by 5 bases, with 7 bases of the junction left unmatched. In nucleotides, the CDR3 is TGTGCCAGCAGCGTAAGCGGGAGGGTCAGAGATACGCAGTATTTT. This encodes CASSVSGRVRDTQYF.

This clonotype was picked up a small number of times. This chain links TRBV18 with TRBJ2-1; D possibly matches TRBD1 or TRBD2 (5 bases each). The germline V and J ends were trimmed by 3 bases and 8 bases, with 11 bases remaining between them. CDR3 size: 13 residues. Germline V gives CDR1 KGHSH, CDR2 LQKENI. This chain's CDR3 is CASSPPGRDEQFF. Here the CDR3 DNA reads TGTGCCAGCTCACCCCCGGGGCGTGATGAGCAGTTCTTC.

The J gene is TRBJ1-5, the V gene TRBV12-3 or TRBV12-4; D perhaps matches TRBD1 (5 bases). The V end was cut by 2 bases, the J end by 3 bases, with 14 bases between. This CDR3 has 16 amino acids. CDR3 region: CASSLRDLLINQPQHF. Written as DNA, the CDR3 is TGTGCCAGCAGTTTACGGGACCTCTTAATCAATCAGCCCCAGCATTTT.

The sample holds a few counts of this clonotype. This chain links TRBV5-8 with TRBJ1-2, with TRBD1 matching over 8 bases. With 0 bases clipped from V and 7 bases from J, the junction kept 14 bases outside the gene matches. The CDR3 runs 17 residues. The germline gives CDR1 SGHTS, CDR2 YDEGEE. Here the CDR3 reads CASSLARQDRVLSGYTF. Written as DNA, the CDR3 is TGTGCCAGCAGCTTGGCCAGACAGGACAGGGTGTTATCTGGCTACACCTTC.

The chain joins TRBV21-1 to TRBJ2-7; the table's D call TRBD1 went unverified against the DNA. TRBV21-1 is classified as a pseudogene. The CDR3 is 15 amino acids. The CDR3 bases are TGTGCCAGCAGCACGGAGGACAGGGCCTCCTACGAGCAGTACTTC. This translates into CASSTEDRASYEQYF.

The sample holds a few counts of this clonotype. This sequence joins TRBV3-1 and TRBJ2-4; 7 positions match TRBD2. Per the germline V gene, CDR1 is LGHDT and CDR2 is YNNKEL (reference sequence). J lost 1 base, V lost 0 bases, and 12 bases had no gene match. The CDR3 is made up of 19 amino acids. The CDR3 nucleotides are TGTGCCAGCAGCCAAGAAGGGCTAGCGCCCGGGAGGGCCAAAAACATTCAGTACTTC. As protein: CASSQEGLAPGRAKNIQYF.

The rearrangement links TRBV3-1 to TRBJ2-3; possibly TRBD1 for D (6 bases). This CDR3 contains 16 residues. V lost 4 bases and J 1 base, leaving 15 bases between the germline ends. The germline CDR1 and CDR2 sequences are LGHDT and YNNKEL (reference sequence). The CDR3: CASSPPTAGGTDTQYF. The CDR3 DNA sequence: TGTGCCAGCAGCCCACCGACTGCAGGGGGCACAGATACGCAGTATTTT.

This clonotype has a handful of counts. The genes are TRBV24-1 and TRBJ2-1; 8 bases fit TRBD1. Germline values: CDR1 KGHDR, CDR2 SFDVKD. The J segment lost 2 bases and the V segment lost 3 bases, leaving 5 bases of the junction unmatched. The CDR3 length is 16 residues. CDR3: CATSDTDRVTYNEQFF. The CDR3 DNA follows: TGTGCCACCAGTGATACGGACAGGGTAACCTACAATGAGCAGTTCTTC.

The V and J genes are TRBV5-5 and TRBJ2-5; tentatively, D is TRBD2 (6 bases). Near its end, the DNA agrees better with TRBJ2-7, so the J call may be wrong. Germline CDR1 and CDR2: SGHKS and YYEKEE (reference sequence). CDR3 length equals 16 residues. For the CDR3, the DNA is TGTGCCAGCAGATATGGAGGGACCTCGGCTGTTGGCGAGCAGTACTTC. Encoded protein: CASRYGGTSAVGEQYF.

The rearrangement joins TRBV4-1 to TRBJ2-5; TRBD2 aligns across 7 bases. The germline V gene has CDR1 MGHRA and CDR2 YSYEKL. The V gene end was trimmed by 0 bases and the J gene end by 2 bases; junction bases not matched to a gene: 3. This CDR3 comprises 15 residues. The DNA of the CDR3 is TGCGCCAGCAGCCAAGAATGGGGGGGGCAAGAGACCCAGTACTTC. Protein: CASSQEWGGQETQYF.

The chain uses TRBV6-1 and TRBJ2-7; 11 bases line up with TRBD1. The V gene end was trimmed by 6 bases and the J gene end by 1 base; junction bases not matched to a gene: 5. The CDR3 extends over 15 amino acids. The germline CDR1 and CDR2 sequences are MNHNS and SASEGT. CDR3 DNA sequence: TGTGCCAGCAGGGCGGGGACAGGGGGATCCTACGAGCAGTACTTC. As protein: CASRAGTGGSYEQYF.

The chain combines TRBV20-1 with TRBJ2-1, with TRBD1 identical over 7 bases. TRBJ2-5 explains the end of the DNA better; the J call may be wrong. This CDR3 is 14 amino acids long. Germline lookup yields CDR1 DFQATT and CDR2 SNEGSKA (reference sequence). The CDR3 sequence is CSARDEGALWSQYF. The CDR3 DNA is TGCAGTGCTAGAGATGAGGGGGCCCTTTGGAGCCAGTACTTC.

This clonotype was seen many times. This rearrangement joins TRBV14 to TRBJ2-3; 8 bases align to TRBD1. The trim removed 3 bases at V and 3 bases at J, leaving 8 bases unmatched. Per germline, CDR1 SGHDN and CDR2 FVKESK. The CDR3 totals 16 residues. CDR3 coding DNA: TGTGCCAGCAGCCATAAAATTCGGACAGGGACAGATACGCAGTATTTT. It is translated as CASSHKIRTGTDTQYF.

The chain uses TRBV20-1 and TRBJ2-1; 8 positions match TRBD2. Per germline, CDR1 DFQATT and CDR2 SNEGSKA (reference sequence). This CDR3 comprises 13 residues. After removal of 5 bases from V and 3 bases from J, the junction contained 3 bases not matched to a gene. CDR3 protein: CSAQTSGYNEQFF. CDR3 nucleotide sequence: TGCAGTGCTCAAACTAGCGGCTACAATGAGCAGTTCTTC.

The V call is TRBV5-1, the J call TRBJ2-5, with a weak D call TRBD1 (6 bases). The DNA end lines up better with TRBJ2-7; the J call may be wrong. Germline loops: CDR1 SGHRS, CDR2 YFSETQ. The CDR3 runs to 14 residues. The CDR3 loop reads CASSLSGTMYEQYF. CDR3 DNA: TGCGCCAGCAGCTTATCCGGGACAATGTACGAGCAGTACTTC.

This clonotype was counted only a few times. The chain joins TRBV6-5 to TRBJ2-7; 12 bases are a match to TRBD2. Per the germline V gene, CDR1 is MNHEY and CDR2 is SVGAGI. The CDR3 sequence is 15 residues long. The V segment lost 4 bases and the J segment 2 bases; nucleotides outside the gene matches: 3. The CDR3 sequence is CASSSTSGGTYEQYF. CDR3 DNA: TGTGCCAGCAGTTCGACTAGCGGGGGAACCTACGAGCAGTACTTC.

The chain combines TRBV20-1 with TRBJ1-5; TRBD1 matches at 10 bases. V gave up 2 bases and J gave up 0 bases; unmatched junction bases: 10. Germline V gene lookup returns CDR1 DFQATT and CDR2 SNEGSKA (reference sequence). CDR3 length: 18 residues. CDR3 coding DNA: TGCAGTGCTAGAATCCCGGACAGGGGGGCCAATAGCAATCAGCCCCAGCATTTT. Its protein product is CSARIPDRGANSNQPQHF.

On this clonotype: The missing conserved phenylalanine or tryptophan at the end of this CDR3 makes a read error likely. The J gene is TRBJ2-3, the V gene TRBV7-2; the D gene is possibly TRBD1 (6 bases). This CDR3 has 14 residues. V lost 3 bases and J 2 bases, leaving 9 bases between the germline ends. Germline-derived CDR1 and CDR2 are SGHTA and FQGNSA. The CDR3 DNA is TGTGCCAGCAGCTTGACAGGCCCCACAGATACGCAGTATCTT. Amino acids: CASSLTGPTDTQYL.

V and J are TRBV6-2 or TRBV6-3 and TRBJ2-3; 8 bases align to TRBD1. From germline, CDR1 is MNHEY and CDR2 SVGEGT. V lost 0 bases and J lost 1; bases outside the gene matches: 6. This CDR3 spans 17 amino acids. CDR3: CASSYSGPGQGTDTQYF. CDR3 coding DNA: TGTGCCAGCAGTTACTCAGGCCCGGGACAGGGCACAGATACGCAGTATTTT.

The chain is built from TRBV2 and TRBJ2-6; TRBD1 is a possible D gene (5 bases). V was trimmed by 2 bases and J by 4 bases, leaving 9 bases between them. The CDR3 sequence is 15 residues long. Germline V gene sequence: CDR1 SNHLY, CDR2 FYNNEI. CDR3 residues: CASSELGAGANVLTF. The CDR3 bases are TGTGCCAGCAGTGAACTAGGGGCCGGGGCCAACGTCCTGACTTTC.